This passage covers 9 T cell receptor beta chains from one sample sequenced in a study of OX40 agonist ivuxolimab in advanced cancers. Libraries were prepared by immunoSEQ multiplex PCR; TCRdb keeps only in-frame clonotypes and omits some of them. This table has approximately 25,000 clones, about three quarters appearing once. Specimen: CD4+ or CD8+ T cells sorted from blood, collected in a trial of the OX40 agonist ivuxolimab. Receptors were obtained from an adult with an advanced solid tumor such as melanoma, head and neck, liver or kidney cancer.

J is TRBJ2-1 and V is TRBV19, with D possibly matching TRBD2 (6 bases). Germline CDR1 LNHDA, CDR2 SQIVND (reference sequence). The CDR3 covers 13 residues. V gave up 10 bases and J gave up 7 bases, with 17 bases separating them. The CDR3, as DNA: TGTGCCATTGGGACTCCCCGGAATAATGAGCAGTTCTTC. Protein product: CAIGTPRNNEQFF.

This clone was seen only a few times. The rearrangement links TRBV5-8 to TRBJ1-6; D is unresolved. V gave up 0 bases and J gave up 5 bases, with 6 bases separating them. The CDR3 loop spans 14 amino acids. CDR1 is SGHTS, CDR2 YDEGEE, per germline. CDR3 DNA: TGTGCCAGCAGCTTGGGTCAAAATAATTCACCCCTCCACTTT. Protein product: CASSLGQNNSPLHF.

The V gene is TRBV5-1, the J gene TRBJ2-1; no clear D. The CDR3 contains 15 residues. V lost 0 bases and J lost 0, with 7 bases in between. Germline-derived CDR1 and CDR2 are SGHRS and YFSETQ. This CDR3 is CASSLDGVSYNEQFF. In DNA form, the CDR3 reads TGCGCCAGCAGCTTGGATGGGGTCTCCTACAATGAGCAGTTCTTC.

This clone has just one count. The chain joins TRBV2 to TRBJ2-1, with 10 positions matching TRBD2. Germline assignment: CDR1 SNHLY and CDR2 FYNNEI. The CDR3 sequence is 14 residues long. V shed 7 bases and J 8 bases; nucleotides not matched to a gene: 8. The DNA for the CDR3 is TGTGCCAGCAAGCGTGCTAGCGGGAGCGATGAGCAGTTCTTC. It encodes CASKRASGSDEQFF.

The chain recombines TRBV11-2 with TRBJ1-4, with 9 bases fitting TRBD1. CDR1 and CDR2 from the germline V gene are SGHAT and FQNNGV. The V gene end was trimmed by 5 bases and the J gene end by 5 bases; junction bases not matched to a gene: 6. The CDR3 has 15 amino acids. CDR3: CASSRTGTGNEKLFF. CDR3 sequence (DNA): TGTGCCAGCAGCCGAACCGGGACAGGGAATGAAAAACTGTTTTTT. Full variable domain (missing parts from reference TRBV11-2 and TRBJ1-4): EAGVAQSPRYKIIEKRQSVAFWCNPISGHATLYWYQQILGQGPKLLIQFQNNGVVDDSQLPKDRFSAERLKGVDSTLKIQPAKLEDSAVYLCASSRTGTGNEKLFFGSGTQLSVL.

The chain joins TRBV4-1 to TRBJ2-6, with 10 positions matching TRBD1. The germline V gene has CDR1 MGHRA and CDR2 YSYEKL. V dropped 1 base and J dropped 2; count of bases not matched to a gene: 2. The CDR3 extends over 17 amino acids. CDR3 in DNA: TGCGCCAGCAGCCAAGTGACAGGGGGCACTGGGGCCAACGTCCTGACTTTC. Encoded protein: CASSQVTGGTGANVLTF.

The CDR3 nucleotides are TGTGCCAGCAGCCGGACAGGGCTGGTCTCTGGAAACACCATATATTTT. Its protein product is CASSRTGLVSGNTIYF. The chain employs TRBV5-4 and TRBJ1-3; 8 nucleotides line up with TRBD1. The junction had 6 bases not matched to a gene; V was cut back by 4 bases and J by 0 bases. The length of the CDR3 is 16 residues. The germline V gene encodes CDR1 SGHNT and CDR2 YYREEE (reference sequence).

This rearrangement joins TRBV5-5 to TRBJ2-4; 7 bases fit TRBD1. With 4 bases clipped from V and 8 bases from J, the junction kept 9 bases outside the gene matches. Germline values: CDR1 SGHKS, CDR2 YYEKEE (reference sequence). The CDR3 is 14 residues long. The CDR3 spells CASSRTGGSDIQYF. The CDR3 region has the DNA TGTGCCAGCAGCCGGACAGGCGGGTCAGACATTCAGTACTTC.

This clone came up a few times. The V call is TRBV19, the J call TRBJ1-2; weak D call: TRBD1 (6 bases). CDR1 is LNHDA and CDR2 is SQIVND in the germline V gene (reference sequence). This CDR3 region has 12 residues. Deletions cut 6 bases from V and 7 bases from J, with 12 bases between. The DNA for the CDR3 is TGTGCCAGTAGCCTGGGGGCGGGTGGCTACACCTTC. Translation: CASSLGAGGYTF.